This is a list of T cell receptor beta chains from one sample in a study of T cells in Graves' hyperthyroidism and ophthalmopathy. TCRdb used MiXCR to reprocess the multiplex PCR reads, holding one entry per CDR3 protein. The sample lists 450,000 to 600,000 distinct CDR3 sequences; nearly 20% were seen once. Sequencing was performed on blood. These receptor sequences come from a man aged 35 to 55 with Graves' ophthalmopathy. Each CDR3 is given with its conserved first and last residue. Each record gives: J gene, V gene, D gene, clone size, CDR3 DNA, CDR3 protein. The D gene is left open where the match is weak. Not all rows give a size; the values are once, few, many and, for expanded clones, a class.

j_call: TRBJ1-6; v_call: TRBV27; d_call: .; clone_size: few; cdr3_nt: TGTGCCAGCATGGCGGGGGGCGGTTCACCCCTCCACTTT; cdr3_aa: CASMAGGGSPLHF
j_call: TRBJ1-6; v_call: TRBV3-1; d_call: TRBD1; clone_size: many; cdr3_nt: TGTGCCAGCAGCCACTTCCCGGGACAGGGTAATTCACCCCTCCACTTT; cdr3_aa: CASSHFPGQGNSPLHF
j_call: TRBJ2-2; v_call: TRBV7-8; d_call: .; clone_size: many; cdr3_nt: TGTGCCAGCAGCTTGACAGAGCTGTCCACCGGGGAGCTGTTTTTT; cdr3_aa: CASSLTELSTGELFF
j_call: TRBJ2-1; v_call: TRBV4-3; d_call: .; clone_size: .; cdr3_nt: TGCGCCAGCAGCCAAGATCTACAGGGATACAATGAGCAGTTCTTC; cdr3_aa: CASSQDLQGYNEQFF
j_call: TRBJ1-5; v_call: TRBV7-8; d_call: .; clone_size: many; cdr3_nt: TGTGCCAGCAGCTTAACGGTTGTGCCTCAGCCCCAGCATTTT; cdr3_aa: CASSLTVVPQPQHF
j_call: TRBJ2-3; v_call: TRBV29-1; d_call: .; clone_size: .; cdr3_nt: TGCAGCGTTGATCTCAGCGGCACAGATACGCAGTATTTT; cdr3_aa: CSVDLSGTDTQYF
j_call: TRBJ2-3; v_call: TRBV2; d_call: TRBD2; clone_size: .; cdr3_nt: TGTGCCAAGGGGATTAGCGGGGGGGCGGCAGATACGCAGTATTTT; cdr3_aa: CAKGISGGAADTQYF
j_call: TRBJ2-5; v_call: TRBV20-1; d_call: .; clone_size: .; cdr3_nt: TGCAGTGCTAGAGCCAGACTGGTACTCCAGGGGGAGACCCAGTACTTC; cdr3_aa: CSARARLVLQGETQYF
j_call: TRBJ2-3; v_call: TRBV5-6; d_call: .; clone_size: .; cdr3_nt: TGTGCCAGCAGCTTGGCCCTTCCGGGCAACACAGATACGCAGTATTTT; cdr3_aa: CASSLALPGNTDTQYF
j_call: TRBJ2-5; v_call: TRBV3-1; d_call: TRBD2; clone_size: few; cdr3_nt: TGTGCCAGCAGCCCTGCGAGCGGGAGATTCGAGACCCAGTACTTC; cdr3_aa: CASSPASGRFETQYF
j_call: TRBJ1-2; v_call: TRBV7-8; d_call: TRBD1; clone_size: many; cdr3_nt: TGTGCCAGCAGCTTAAACAGGGGAGGAAAGGGCTACACCTTC; cdr3_aa: CASSLNRGGKGYTF
j_call: TRBJ2-7; v_call: TRBV20-1; d_call: .; clone_size: many; cdr3_nt: TGCAGTGCGGGACGACCCCCTGGGTACGAGCAGTACTTC; cdr3_aa: CSAGRPPGYEQYF
j_call: TRBJ2-3; v_call: TRBV10-3; d_call: TRBD2; clone_size: few; cdr3_nt: TGTGCCATCAGTAGACTAGCGGGAGAGGGCGATACGCAGTATTTT; cdr3_aa: CAISRLAGEGDTQYF
j_call: TRBJ2-3; v_call: TRBV6-1; d_call: .; clone_size: many; cdr3_nt: TGTGCCAGCAGTGAAGACCAACACCCCACAGATACGCAGTATTTT; cdr3_aa: CASSEDQHPTDTQYF
j_call: TRBJ1-2; v_call: TRBV30; d_call: .; clone_size: .; cdr3_nt: TGTGCCTGGAGCGGGCAGGCCTCTAACTATGGCTACACCTTC; cdr3_aa: CAWSGQASNYGYTF
j_call: TRBJ2-1; v_call: TRBV14; d_call: .; clone_size: few; cdr3_nt: TGTGCCAGCAGCCCTGGAGTAGCGAAGCAGTTCTTC; cdr3_aa: CASSPGVAKQFF
j_call: TRBJ2-7; v_call: TRBV28; d_call: TRBD1; clone_size: .; cdr3_nt: TGTGCCATACTAAGCTCGGGACAGGGGGCTCGGGAGCAGTACTTC; cdr3_aa: CAILSSGQGAREQYF
j_call: TRBJ2-1; v_call: TRBV18; d_call: TRBD2; clone_size: many; cdr3_nt: TGTGCCAGCAGCCCCAGGACTAGCGGGGGGTACAATGAGCAGTTCTTC; cdr3_aa: CASSPRTSGGYNEQFF
j_call: TRBJ1-1; v_call: TRBV28; d_call: TRBD1; clone_size: .; cdr3_nt: TGTGCCAGCAGTTTGGGACAGCATGAAGCTTTCTTT; cdr3_aa: CASSLGQHEAFF
j_call: TRBJ2-1; v_call: TRBV6-2/TRBV6-3; d_call: .; clone_size: few; cdr3_nt: TGTGCCAGCAGACACTCGCCGCCGACCAGGGGTGAGCAGTTCTTC; cdr3_aa: CASRHSPPTRGEQFF
j_call: TRBJ2-7; v_call: TRBV20-1; d_call: TRBD2; clone_size: .; cdr3_nt: TGCAGTGCTAACGTAGCGGGAGGGCCCTACGAGCAGTACTTC; cdr3_aa: CSANVAGGPYEQYF
j_call: TRBJ2-2; v_call: TRBV12-3/TRBV12-4; d_call: TRBD2; clone_size: .; cdr3_nt: TGTGCCAGCAGAACCTCCGGGGGGACCACCGGGGAGCTGTTTTTT; cdr3_aa: CASRTSGGTTGELFF
j_call: TRBJ2-3; v_call: TRBV7-8; d_call: .; clone_size: many; cdr3_nt: TGTGCCAGCAGCTTAAACCTCCCTAGCACAGATACGCAGTATTTT; cdr3_aa: CASSLNLPSTDTQYF
j_call: TRBJ2-3; v_call: TRBV18; d_call: .; clone_size: .; cdr3_nt: TGTGCCAGCTCACGTCCGGGGGTTGGCACAGATACGCAGTATTTT; cdr3_aa: CASSRPGVGTDTQYF
j_call: TRBJ1-2; v_call: TRBV28; d_call: .; clone_size: few; cdr3_nt: TGTGCCAGCAGGGTCAGGGCCTTCGGCTATGGCTACACCTTC; cdr3_aa: CASRVRAFGYGYTF
j_call: TRBJ2-3; v_call: TRBV18; d_call: .; clone_size: many; cdr3_nt: TGTGCCAGCTCACCGAACTTTGTGCTCACAGATACGCAGTATTTT; cdr3_aa: CASSPNFVLTDTQYF
j_call: TRBJ2-3; v_call: TRBV7-8; d_call: .; clone_size: many; cdr3_nt: TGTGCCAGCAGTCCCGGGGGCGTCTCAGATACGCAGTATTTT; cdr3_aa: CASSPGGVSDTQYF
j_call: TRBJ2-6; v_call: TRBV5-1; d_call: TRBD1; clone_size: few; cdr3_nt: TGCGCCAGCAGCTTGACCGGACAGGGGGCCGGTGGGGCCAACGTCCTGACTTTC; cdr3_aa: CASSLTGQGAGGANVLTF
j_call: TRBJ2-7; v_call: TRBV10-3; d_call: .; clone_size: many; cdr3_nt: TGTGCCATATTAACAGGGAACTACGAGCAGTACTTC; cdr3_aa: CAILTGNYEQYF
j_call: TRBJ2-7; v_call: TRBV11-2; d_call: TRBD1; clone_size: many; cdr3_nt: TGTGCCAGCAGCCAGACAGGGGTCGACGAGCAGTACTTC; cdr3_aa: CASSQTGVDEQYF
j_call: TRBJ1-2; v_call: TRBV28; d_call: .; clone_size: many; cdr3_nt: TGTGCCAGCAGTTTGATGGCCCTTTTAACTGGGTTTGATGGCTACACCTTC; cdr3_aa: CASSLMALLTGFDGYTF
j_call: TRBJ2-3; v_call: TRBV24-1; d_call: .; clone_size: few; cdr3_nt: TGTGCCACCAGCCAAAGCACAGATACGCAGTATTTT; cdr3_aa: CATSQSTDTQYF
j_call: TRBJ1-4; v_call: TRBV6-1; d_call: .; clone_size: .; cdr3_nt: TGTGCCAGCAAACATGGGGGGGAGGCAAAACTGTTTTTT; cdr3_aa: CASKHGGEAKLFF
j_call: TRBJ2-7; v_call: TRBV3-1; d_call: TRBD1; clone_size: many; cdr3_nt: TGTGCCAGCAGCCAAGTCCAGGGGGCGACCTACGAGCAGTACTTC; cdr3_aa: CASSQVQGATYEQYF
j_call: TRBJ2-1; v_call: TRBV6-5; d_call: .; clone_size: .; cdr3_nt: TGTGCCAGCAGTTACCGGATTCAGGATGAGCAGTTCTTC; cdr3_aa: CASSYRIQDEQFF
j_call: TRBJ2-1; v_call: TRBV4-2; d_call: .; clone_size: few; cdr3_nt: TGTGCCAGCAGCCGGGGGGTTAGCTCCTACAATGAGCAGTTCTTC; cdr3_aa: CASSRGVSSYNEQFF
j_call: TRBJ2-1; v_call: TRBV15; d_call: TRBD1; clone_size: .; cdr3_nt: TGTGCCACCAGTTTGACAGGGGGGGTTCATGAGCAGTTCTTC; cdr3_aa: CATSLTGGVHEQFF
j_call: TRBJ2-3; v_call: TRBV12-5; d_call: .; clone_size: .; cdr3_nt: TGTGCTAGTGGTTTGTCTGCAACTAGCACAGATACGCAGTATTTT; cdr3_aa: CASGLSATSTDTQYF
j_call: TRBJ1-1; v_call: TRBV18; d_call: .; clone_size: many; cdr3_nt: TGTGCCAGCTCCAGGCAGGTCGGGGGAGGGACTGAAGCTTTCTTT; cdr3_aa: CASSRQVGGGTEAFF
j_call: TRBJ1-1; v_call: TRBV20-1; d_call: TRBD1; clone_size: many; cdr3_nt: TGCAGTGCTCCCCCAGGGGGCCAGCGGGACACTGAAGCTTTCTTT; cdr3_aa: CSAPPGGQRDTEAFF
j_call: TRBJ1-5; v_call: TRBV18; d_call: .; clone_size: many; cdr3_nt: TGTGCCAGCTCACCCCAAGACGGGTATCAGCCCCAGCATTTT; cdr3_aa: CASSPQDGYQPQHF
j_call: TRBJ1-1; v_call: TRBV14; d_call: .; clone_size: .; cdr3_nt: TGTGCCAGCAGCCAAATTGGGACGGTGAACACTGAAGCTTTCTTT; cdr3_aa: CASSQIGTVNTEAFF
j_call: TRBJ2-7; v_call: TRBV30; d_call: .; clone_size: .; cdr3_nt: TGTGCCTGCAGACCGAGCACCTCCTACGAGCAGTACTTC; cdr3_aa: CACRPSTSYEQYF
j_call: TRBJ2-2; v_call: TRBV7-9; d_call: TRBD1; clone_size: few; cdr3_nt: TGTGCCAGCAGTACCGGACAGGGTAACACCGGGGAGCTGTTTTTT; cdr3_aa: CASSTGQGNTGELFF
j_call: TRBJ2-2; v_call: TRBV9; d_call: TRBD2; clone_size: many; cdr3_nt: TGTGCCAGCAGCGTAGGGCTAGCGGACACCGGGGAGCTGTTTTTT; cdr3_aa: CASSVGLADTGELFF
j_call: TRBJ2-6; v_call: TRBV20-1; d_call: .; clone_size: .; cdr3_nt: TGCAGTGCTAGAGAAAGACCGGCCATGAAACCTGGGGCCAACGTCCTGACTTTC; cdr3_aa: CSARERPAMKPGANVLTF
j_call: TRBJ2-3; v_call: TRBV13; d_call: TRBD2; clone_size: .; cdr3_nt: TGTGCCAGCAGTACCGTTACTCTAGCGGGAGAAGCAGATACGCAGTATTTT; cdr3_aa: CASSTVTLAGEADTQYF
j_call: TRBJ2-1; v_call: TRBV7-2; d_call: .; clone_size: many; cdr3_nt: TGTGCCAGCAGCTTAGTGATGGCAGGGGTGGGAAATGAGCAGTTCTTC; cdr3_aa: CASSLVMAGVGNEQFF
j_call: TRBJ2-3; v_call: TRBV30; d_call: .; clone_size: few; cdr3_nt: TGTGCCTGCCACTTTTCTGGCGGGAGCACAGATACGCAGTATTTT; cdr3_aa: CACHFSGGSTDTQYF
j_call: TRBJ2-5; v_call: TRBV11-2; d_call: .; clone_size: many; cdr3_nt: TGTGCCAGCAGCCCCCGACAGAGCCAAGAGACCCAGTACTTC; cdr3_aa: CASSPRQSQETQYF
j_call: TRBJ1-1; v_call: TRBV3-1; d_call: .; clone_size: .; cdr3_nt: TGTGCCAGCAGCCCTAATCACAGGAAGGGAGGCACTGAAGCTTTCTTT; cdr3_aa: CASSPNHRKGGTEAFF
j_call: TRBJ2-3; v_call: TRBV12-5; d_call: TRBD2; clone_size: .; cdr3_nt: TGTGCTAGTGCCATTAGCGGGGAAGGCACAGATACGCAGTATTTT; cdr3_aa: CASAISGEGTDTQYF
j_call: TRBJ1-6; v_call: TRBV7-3; d_call: .; clone_size: few; cdr3_nt: TGTGCCAGCAGCTTAACGGGCGGGCCGGGAATAGGAATCGGATCACCCCTCCACTTT; cdr3_aa: CASSLTGGPGIGIGSPLHF
j_call: TRBJ1-6; v_call: TRBV20-1; d_call: .; clone_size: .; cdr3_nt: TGCAGTGCTGGGGGACGGATCTATAATTCACCCCTCCACTTT; cdr3_aa: CSAGGRIYNSPLHF
j_call: TRBJ1-3; v_call: TRBV6-1; d_call: TRBD1; clone_size: few; cdr3_nt: TGTGCCAGCAGTGATGCCGGACAGGGCAACACCATATATTTT; cdr3_aa: CASSDAGQGNTIYF
j_call: TRBJ1-2; v_call: TRBV11-2; d_call: .; clone_size: .; cdr3_nt: TGTGCCAGCAGCTTGTATTTGAGGGACTCGTATGGCTACACCTTC; cdr3_aa: CASSLYLRDSYGYTF
j_call: TRBJ1-3; v_call: TRBV12-3/TRBV12-4; d_call: .; clone_size: .; cdr3_nt: TGTGCCAGCAGTTTAGAGCGGTGGGGGCCTGGAAACACCATATATTTT; cdr3_aa: CASSLERWGPGNTIYF